This T cell receptor beta chain originates from a study of vaccination and CD4 T cells after COVID-19 (dated by TCRdb to the early 2020s). Turning to the overall study: The convalescent cohort comprised six males and four females, including two Hispanic individuals, seven Caucasians, two Asians and one multiracial person. The time from the second vaccine dose to post-vaccine blood sampling had a median of roughly 79 days and ranged from about 12 to 250 days. For stimulating the cultures, overlapping spike peptide pools were used, derived from SARS-CoV-2 as well as from the common cold coronaviruses HCoV-NL63, HCoV-OC43 and HCoV-229E. Control cultures used a CEFX viral epitope pool as positive control, an HIV-1 Nef peptide pool as negative control, or no peptide. Participants received two doses of either the Pfizer-BioNTech BNT162b2 vaccine (n=8) or the Moderna mRNA-1273 vaccine (n=2). In 10 COVID-19 convalescent patients and a handful of infection-naive healthy vaccine recipients, the spike-specific CD4+ TCR repertoire before mRNA vaccination was compared with the repertoire after mRNA vaccination. Post-COVID blood samples from convalescent patients were collected a median of around 100 days after diagnosis, with a range of 35 to 161 days. The paper as a whole reports these results and caveats: The number of convalescent patients in the study was relatively small, and the study did not examine early timepoints following natural infection. Among the post-vaccine SARS-CoV-2-reactive clones in convalescent patients, a median approximately 90% showed up only after vaccination, which suggests vaccine-specific priming. The median number of SARS-CoV-2-reactive clonotypes rose from approximately 20 after infection to some 37 after vaccination, but the change was not significant. Nearly all vaccine-specific clones in convalescent patients (304 of 307) were mono-reactive for SARS-CoV-2 spike rather than cross-reactive with common cold coronaviruses.

The treatment or condition label, read with the paper, signifies: approximately nine-day PBMC culture with coronavirus spike peptide pools or control peptides (ViraFEST assay). The ViraFEST assay was used in the study, in which antigen-specific T cells were expanded with peptide pools and expanded clonotypes were subsequently identified by TCR sequencing. Negative nucleocapsid antibody tests before and after vaccination confirmed that the healthy vaccine recipients had no prior SARS-CoV-2 infection. Each well held about 2.2 million PBMCs cultured in IMDM containing about 5% human AB serum and approximately 9.1 IU/ml IL-2, with 8.5 to 10 ug/ml peptide pools added. Half of the culture medium was replaced with fresh IL-2-containing medium on days 3 and 7. CD4+ T cells were isolated after around 11 days of culture through negative selection using the EasySep CD4+ T cell isolation kit. PBMCs were separated from whole blood using Ficoll-Paque Plus gradient centrifugation and then either used fresh or cryopreserved at -140C. Culture conditions were generally each tested in triplicate wells.

The library relied on PCR. DNA from cultured CD4+ T cells was subjected to TCR sequencing with the Oncomine TCR Beta short-read assay at the Johns Hopkins FTIC core. Genomic DNA was extracted from the cultured CD4+ T cells with the QIAamp micro DNA kit. Oncomine TCR Beta libraries made from cultured CD4+ T cells were pooled using unique dual indexes and sequenced on an Illumina iSeq 100. As for the original processing: Non-productive sequences were removed, and CDR3s that did not start with C, did not end with F or W, or were shorter than 7 amino acids were discarded. The MANAFEST web application identified antigen-specific clonotypes by comparing peptide-stimulated wells against reference wells and other culture wells. For a clone to be called positive, the clone needed an FDR below 0.05, an odds ratio above 5, and a productive frequency above 0.1% in at least two of three replicate wells. Cross-reactive clonotypes were defined as significantly expanded in both SARS-CoV-2 spike wells and at least one common cold coronavirus spike condition. CDR3 homology was assessed with Levenshtein distances (stringdist) and unrooted phylogenetic trees (ape) in R version 3.6.1. The public reads were quality trimmed at Q25 with fastp and then assembled into clones with MiXCR by TCRdb, keeping productive beta chains. Each record represents a unique CDR3 protein, reported with the most common genes and DNA among its rows. These V and J calls derive from TCRdb rather than the authors' analysis. Within this sample are about 16,000 distinct CDR3 sequences, with about three quarters of them counted one time only. Jointly, the top ten make up more than 7.5% of the sample.

The CDR3 covers 15 residues, taking in both the cysteine and the phenylalanine. Of the read, only the CDR3 DNA is kept; its 45 bases are in frame from base 1. The germline V gene (reference sequence) supplies CDR1 DFQATT and CDR2 SNEGSKA. With regard to this clonotype: It has no known antigen specificity. Relative to the germline gene, one junction end is altered; a read error may explain this.

The sample consisted of CD4+ T cells from blood, cultured in vitro, taken after SARS-CoV-2 vaccination. Recombination joined TRBV20-1 with TRBJ2-7; TRBD1 fits 8 bases in the junction. The TCR sequence derives from a human donor who received a COVID-19 vaccine. The DNA reads TGCAGTGCCAGAGGTCAGGGGGCCTTCTCCTACGAGCAGTACTTC. Its protein is CSARGQGAFSYEQYF.